Following are 2 T cell receptor beta chains from one sample sequenced in a study of blood T cells in healthy people across ages. The second PCR ran about 6 to 12 cycles with a sample-barcoded 5' primer and J-beta primers. TCRdb ran MiXCR on the 5' RACE reads and lists one entry per CDR3 protein. The data hold about 900,000 distinct CDR3 sequences, with 62% observed a single time. The sequenced sample was blood. The receptors stem from a man younger than 45 in good health.

In this sample, this clonotype turned up a few times. The chain has TRBV20-1 and TRBJ2-3; 11 bases are a match to TRBD2. Germline V gene data show CDR1 as DFQATT and CDR2 as SNEGSKA (reference sequence). The CDR3 is made up of 16 amino acids. Unmatched junction bases numbered 5, after V lost 0 bases and J lost 3 bases. The CDR3: CSARDLLAGGTDTQYF. In nucleotides, the CDR3 is TGCAGTGCTAGAGATCTGCTAGCGGGGGGTACAGATACGCAGTATTTT.

The gene calls are TRBV10-3 and TRBJ1-5; D is uncertain. CDR3 length equals 13 residues. Trimming removed 2 bases from V and 4 bases from J, with 6 bases in between. Germline CDR1 reads ENHRY; CDR2 reads SYGVKD. The DNA of the CDR3 is TGTGCCATCAGTGAGGGATGGAATCAGCCCCAGCATTTT. It translates to CAISEGWNQPQHF.